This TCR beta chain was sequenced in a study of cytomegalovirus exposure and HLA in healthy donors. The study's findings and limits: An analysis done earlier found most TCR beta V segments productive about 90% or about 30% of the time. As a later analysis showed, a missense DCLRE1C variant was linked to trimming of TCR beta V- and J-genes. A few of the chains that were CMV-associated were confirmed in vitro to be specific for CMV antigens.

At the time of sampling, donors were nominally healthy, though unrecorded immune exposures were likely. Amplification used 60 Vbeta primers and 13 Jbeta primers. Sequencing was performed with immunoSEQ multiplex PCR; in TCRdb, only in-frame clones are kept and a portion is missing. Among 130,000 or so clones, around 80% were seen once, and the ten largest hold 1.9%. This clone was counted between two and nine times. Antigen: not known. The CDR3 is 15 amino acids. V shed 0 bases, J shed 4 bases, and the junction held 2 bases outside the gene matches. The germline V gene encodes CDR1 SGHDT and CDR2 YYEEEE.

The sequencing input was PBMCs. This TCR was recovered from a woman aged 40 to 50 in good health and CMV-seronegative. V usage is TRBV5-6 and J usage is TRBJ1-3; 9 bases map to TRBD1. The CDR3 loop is CASSLGTGAGNTIYF. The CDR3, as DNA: TGTGCCAGCAGCTTGGGGACAGGGGCAGGAAACACCATATATTTT.